This T cell receptor beta chain derives from a study of blood T cell repertoires in COVID-19 (dated by TCRdb to 2020 to 2021). Regarding the research as a whole: Samples covering the acute and convalescent phases of COVID-19 were provided by collaborators in the United States, Italy and Spain. The material from the prospective study consisted of cDNA or gDNA derived from T cells, B-cell-depleted T cells, or PBMCs. Samples came from the ongoing ImmuneRACE study (first 160 participants) plus 1,254 subjects from 6 global collaborators. The repertoires were made available in a free public database intended to serve as a resource for research on the immune response to SARS-CoV-2. The dataset comprised deeply sampled blood TCRbeta repertoires from subjects exposed to, actively infected with, or recovered from COVID-19. A de-identified subject ID, COVID-19 status, age in years and sex were almost always included in the sample metadata. Where available, HLA class I and class II types were obtained from metadata supplied by the sample provider rather than from assay-based typing.

Whole blood was collected in K2EDTA tubes by collaborating institutions according to the institutions' own protocols. Collaborator samples were shipped for TCRbeta analysis as frozen whole blood, isolated PBMCs, or DNA extracted from either sample type. CDR1 is given as ENHRY and CDR2 as SYGVKD, both from the germline V gene. The germline V end is reduced by 6 bases and the J end by 1 base; junction bases left unmatched: 7. Its CDR3 holds 18 amino acids, cysteine through phenylalanine. Left in the record is the CDR3 DNA by itself, 54 bases read in frame from the first base. The investigation overall reported the following: How much clinical and demographic metadata was included differed by source and by participant, and the metadata was provided uncurated.

Details on this clone: No antigen is known for it. There are no base qualities to consult, and no much larger clone falls within one base.

TCRbeta CDR3 regions were amplified from genomic DNA using the immunoSEQ Assay, a bias-controlled multiplex PCR. The original pipeline was this. The number of nucleated cells in each sample was estimated by amplification of reference gene primers within the assay. Sequence reads were collapsed and filtered to measure the absolute abundance of every unique TCRbeta CDR3 rearrangement. For each sample, productive Simpson clonality was calculated by taking the square root of Simpson's diversity index across productive rearrangements. Sourced from immuneACCESS, this table was stored by TCRdb with only in-frame sequences that have V and J called. A share of the clones is absent; for the studies checked, an unresolved V gene accounts for under half, and the remainder has no known explanation. V, J and clone size are those of that table, while D and trimming were read from the DNA. The sample contains more than 200,000 clones, about 86% of them found a single time. The ten biggest clones cover 1.3% to 1.5% of the sample.

The specimen sequenced was peripheral blood. This TCR came from a man aged 80 or over with acute or convalescent COVID-19. The sequence is built from TRBV10-3 and TRBJ2-1, with 15 bases in between that match TRBD2. In nucleotide form, the sequence is TGTGCCATCAGGAGCGGACTAGCGGGGGGGAGTTCCTACAATGAGCAGTTCTTC. Translated, it reads CAIRSGLAGGSSYNEQFF.